The rows below give T cell receptor beta chains drawn from one sample of a study of blood T cell repertoires in COVID-19. Data came from immunoSEQ multiplex PCR; TCRdb stores just in-frame clones and leaves some out. Of a few hundred thousand clones in the sample, 75% to 90% were seen once. The sequencing input was PBMCs or T cells enriched from blood (not recorded which). The origin of the receptors is a woman under 30 who had recovered from COVID-19. Both conserved end residues are part of each CDR3. A D gene is named only where the DNA matches it firmly.

J	V	D	DNA	CDR3
TRBJ2-7	TRBV28	TRBD1	TGTGCCAGCAGTTTAGGGGCCCTGGCAGGGGGCGACGAGCAGTACTTC	CASSLGALAGGDEQYF
TRBJ2-5	TRBV11-2	-	TGTGCCAGCAGCTTTAACCGGCAAGAGACCCAGTACTTC	CASSFNRQETQYF
TRBJ1-2	TRBV9	-	TGTGCCAGCAGCCCCAGAGGCGACTATGGCTACACCTTC	CASSPRGDYGYTF
TRBJ1-2	TRBV3-1/TRBV3-2	-	TGTGCCAGCACTGGACAGAACTATGGCTACACCTTC	CASTGQNYGYTF
TRBJ1-4	TRBV5-1	-	TGCGCCAGCAGCCCATCTATTGGGGGGGAAAAACTGTTTTTT	CASSPSIGGEKLFF
TRBJ2-5	TRBV2	-	TGTGCCAGCACTAGGTGGGGGCGTAGGGAGACCCAGTACTTC	CASTRWGRRETQYF
TRBJ2-3	TRBV27	TRBD1	TGTGCCAGCAGTTTTAGCAGGGGGGATACGCAGTATTTT	CASSFSRGDTQYF
TRBJ2-7	TRBV3-1/TRBV3-2	TRBD1	TGTGCCAGCAGCCAAGAAGGGGGGACAGGACCCACCTACGAGCAGTACTTC	CASSQEGGTGPTYEQYF
TRBJ1-5	TRBV18	-	TGTGCCAGCTCACCACTGGCTACACGGGATGGAAATCAGCCCCAGCATTTT	CASSPLATRDGNQPQHF
TRBJ1-5	TRBV19	TRBD1	TGTGCCGGGGGACAGGGAAACAATCAGCCCCAGCATTTT	CAGGQGNNQPQHF
TRBJ1-1	TRBV19	TRBD1	TGTGCCAGTAGTATATACGGACAGGGGGCGATCACTGAAGCTTTCTTT	CASSIYGQGAITEAFF